Following are 16 T cell receptor beta chains from one sample sequenced in a study of spatial heterogeneity in lung cancer. Overall study results and limits: Mutation tallies in tumors tracked expanded intratumoral alpha and beta TCR counts.

The antigens of these receptors remain unknown. A single record per CDR3 protein comes from TCRdb applying MiXCR to the 5' RACE reads. This table holds some 4,900 distinct CDR3 sequences, roughly 13% found once. Documented time point: sample taken at primary tumor resection. The sample in question was lung tumor tissue, obtained at surgery. The source is a female donor with early-stage non-small cell lung cancer.

The chain combines TRBV11-2 with TRBJ1-1; the D gene is possibly TRBD1 (5 bases). The CDR3 loop spans 15 amino acids. V shed 5 bases and J shed 4 bases, with 17 bases lying between them. From germline, CDR1 is SGHAT and CDR2 FQNNGV. The CDR3 sequence is CASSHGRGETTEAFF. The CDR3 nucleotides read TGTGCCAGCAGCCATGGGCGGGGGGAAACCACTGAAGCTTTCTTT. Filled out from reference TRBV11-2 and TRBJ1-1, the complete variable domain reads EAGVAQSPRYKIIEKRQSVAFWCNPISGHATLYWYQQILGQGPKLLIQFQNNGVVDDSQLPKDRFSAERLKGVDSTLKIQPAKLEDSAVYLCASSHGRGETTEAFFGQGTRLTVV.

By sample share, this clonotype is medium-sized. The rearrangement joins TRBV7-2 to TRBJ1-1, with a weak D call TRBD1 (5 bases). Germline loops: CDR1 SGHTA, CDR2 FQGNSA. The CDR3 is made up of 13 amino acids. Trimming cost V 7 bases and J 3 bases, with 12 bases left between them. DNA for the CDR3: TGTGCCAGCACCGTGCGAGGGGACACTGAAGCTTTCTTT. Protein product: CASTVRGDTEAFF.

This clonotype was seen at least ten times. The chain is built from TRBV27 and TRBJ2-7; D remains unclear. Germline CDR1 MNHEY, CDR2 SMNVEV (reference sequence). This CDR3 is 13 amino acids long. V dropped 4 bases and J dropped 2 bases, with 9 bases sitting between them. CDR3 region: CASSSTLTYEQYF. DNA for the CDR3: TGTGCCAGCAGTTCGACTCTGACCTACGAGCAGTACTTC.

This clonotype is classed as medium-sized (0.01 to 0.1%). The V gene is TRBV9, the J gene TRBJ2-1; a weak D match, TRBD2 (6 bases). Germline CDR1 SGDLS, CDR2 YYNGEE. Trimming stripped 0 bases from V and 10 bases from J, with 11 bases between. This CDR3 is 13 amino acids long. The CDR3 DNA sequence: TGTGCCAGCAGCGTAGTAGCCGGGGGAGAGCAGTTCTTC. It specifies CASSVVAGGEQFF.

By sample share, this clonotype is medium-sized. The gene calls are TRBV6-1 and TRBJ1-5; D might be TRBD1 (5 bases). The CDR3 contains 13 residues. V lost 11 bases and J lost 2, with 13 bases in between. Germline-derived CDR1 and CDR2 are MNHNS and SASEGT. The CDR3 DNA is TGTGCCGGATGGCAGGGCGGCAATCAGCCCCAGCATTTT. Translating it yields CAGWQGGNQPQHF.

This clonotype turned up a few times. The chain joins TRBV7-9 to TRBJ2-7; possibly TRBD1 or TRBD2 for D (7 bases each). CDR1 is SEHNR and CDR2 is FQNEAQ in the germline V gene (reference sequence). Trimming cost V 5 bases and J 5 bases, with 13 bases left between them. The length of the CDR3 is 13 residues. The CDR3 reads CASSPRGGHEQYF. DNA of the CDR3: TGTGCCAGCAGCCCCAGGGGGGGCCACGAGCAGTACTTC.

By sample share, this clonotype is medium-sized. This sequence joins TRBV18 and TRBJ1-1; 9 bases agree with TRBD1. V lost 4 bases, J lost 0 bases, and 9 bases stayed unmatched. The CDR3 consists of 17 residues. The germline V gene encodes CDR1 KGHSH and CDR2 LQKENI. The CDR3 coding sequence is TGTGCCAGCTCACTTCTCACCGGGACAGGGATGAACACTGAAGCTTTCTTT. It is translated as CASSLLTGTGMNTEAFF.

Ten or more counts support this clonotype. The chain carries TRBV5-1 and TRBJ2-1; D is undetermined. In germline, CDR1 is SGHRS, CDR2 YFSETQ. The CDR3 has 14 residues. The V gene lost 0 bases and the J gene lost 2 bases, with 6 bases spanning the gap. As DNA, the CDR3 is TGCGCCAGCAGCTTGGGGGTAACCTACAATGAGCAGTTCTTC. It codes for CASSLGVTYNEQFF.

This clonotype is classed as medium-sized. The gene calls are TRBV29-1 and TRBJ2-7, with D maybe TRBD2 (6 bases). This CDR3 region has 15 residues. Germline V lookup: CDR1 SQVTM, CDR2 ANQGSEA. V dropped 3 bases and J dropped 0 bases, with 15 bases sitting between them. The CDR3 is CSVDGLRGHSYEQYF. In nucleotides, the CDR3 is TGCAGCGTTGACGGACTGCGGGGTCACTCCTACGAGCAGTACTTC.

This clonotype has a count of ten or more. This chain connects TRBV29-1 to TRBJ1-2; 7 bases map to TRBD1. The germline V gene has CDR1 SQVTM and CDR2 ANQGSEA. The CDR3 sequence is 19 residues long. V trimming: 2 bases; J trimming: 3 bases; junction bases outside the gene matches: 21. The CDR3 region has the DNA TGCAGCGTTGAATCCCCCGGACAGGCTATAAAACCTTTTGACTATGGCTACACCTTC. Encoded protein: CSVESPGQAIKPFDYGYTF.

The chain combines TRBV2 with TRBJ1-1; 10 bases map to TRBD1. Unmatched junction bases numbered 9, after V lost 6 bases and J lost 8 bases. This CDR3 contains 14 residues. Germline V lookup: CDR1 SNHLY, CDR2 FYNNEI. The CDR3 DNA is TGTGCCAGCAGGGGACAGGGGCCCACCCCGGAAGCTTTCTTT. This sequence encodes CASRGQGPTPEAFF.

This clonotype was counted ten times or more. As DNA, the CDR3 is TGTGCCAGCAAGAGCACAGGGCTGGGGAACACTGAAGCTTTCTTT. Its protein product is CASKSTGLGNTEAFF. This chain joins TRBV3-1 and TRBJ1-1; D is possibly TRBD1 (6 bases). V was trimmed by 7 bases and J by 1 base, leaving 16 bases between them. This CDR3 comprises 15 residues. Germline loops: CDR1 LGHDT, CDR2 YNNKEL (reference sequence). Variable domain in full (rest from reference TRBV3-1 and TRBJ1-1): DTAVSQTPKYLVTQMGNDKSIKCEQNLGHDTMYWYKQDSKKFLKIMFSYNNKELIINETVPNRFSPKSPDKAHLNLHINSLELGDSAVYFCASKSTGLGNTEAFFGQGTRLTVV.

By sample share, this clonotype is medium-sized. The chain employs TRBV7-2 and TRBJ2-7; 11 bases fit TRBD2. Unmatched junction bases numbered 6, after V lost 5 bases and J lost 3 bases. This CDR3 contains 15 residues. The germline CDR1 and CDR2 sequences are SGHTA and FQGNSA. The CDR3 nucleotides are TGTGCCAGCAGCGCTCTAGCGGGGGGTTACTACGAGCAGTACTTC. It is translated as CASSALAGGYYEQYF.

This clonotype is medium-sized (0.01 to 0.1%) by share. CDR3 nucleotides: TGTGCCATCAGTAGACAGAGCAGTGGCTACACCTTC. Translation gives CAISRQSSGYTF. This rearrangement joins TRBV10-3 to TRBJ1-2, with a possible D match to TRBD1 (5 bases). This CDR3 region has 12 residues. The germline V gene has CDR1 ENHRY and CDR2 SYGVKD. V was trimmed by 5 bases and J by 7 bases, leaving 11 bases between them.

This clonotype occurred many times. V and J are TRBV30 and TRBJ1-2, with D maybe TRBD1 (6 bases). There are 14 residues in the CDR3. Deletions cut 0 bases from V and 4 bases from J, with 12 bases between. Germline V lookup: CDR1 GTSNPN, CDR2 SVGIG (reference sequence). CDR3 amino acids: CAWSVQTGFYGYTF. CDR3 nucleotide sequence: TGTGCCTGGAGTGTACAGACAGGCTTCTATGGCTACACCTTC. Full variable domain (rest looked up from reference TRBV30 and TRBJ1-2): SQTIHQWPATLVQPVGSPLSLECTVEGTSNPNLYWYRQAAGRGLQLLFYSVGIGQISSEVPQNLSASRPQDRQFILSSKKLLLSDSGFYLCAWSVQTGFYGYTFGSGTRLTVV.

This clonotype is a singleton in its sample. The chain combines TRBV7-2 with TRBJ2-7; D is perhaps TRBD2 (5 bases). This CDR3 spans 16 amino acids. V dropped 2 bases and J dropped 0 bases, with 14 bases sitting between them. Germline CDR1 SGHTA, CDR2 FQGNSA. CDR3 in DNA: TGTGCCAGCAGCTTATTACGGGGATCCAGCTCCTACGAGCAGTACTTC. This encodes CASSLLRGSSSYEQYF. Supplemented by reference TRBV7-2 and TRBJ2-7, the full variable domain reads GAGVSQSPSNKVTEKGKDVELRCDPISGHTALYWYRQSLGQGLEFLIYFQGNSAPDKSGLPSDRFSAERTGGSVSTLTIQRTQQEDSAVYLCASSLLRGSSSYEQYFGPGTRLTVT.